The 22 T cell receptor beta chains below come from one sample, sequenced in a study of CD8 T cells in Susac syndrome. Reverse transcription of roughly 0.5 to 1 ug RNA was carried out with random hexamers. One entry per CDR3 protein results from TCRdb running MiXCR on the immunoSEQ multiplex PCR reads. The sample carries about 160,000 distinct CDR3 sequences, approximately 94% recorded once. Sequencing was performed on CD4+ T cells from PBMCs. These receptors were obtained from a human donor with multiple sclerosis.

The rearrangement links TRBV5-6 to TRBJ2-1, with a possible D match to TRBD2 (5 bases). CDR1 is SGHDT and CDR2 is YYEEEE in the germline V gene. V was pared by 0 bases and J by 7 bases, with 14 bases between. The CDR3 is 15 residues long. For the CDR3, the DNA is TGTGCCAGCAGCTTGGGAGGGATAACCGGAAATGAGCAGTTCTTC. This encodes CASSLGGITGNEQFF.

The genes are TRBV24-1 and TRBJ2-5; D might be TRBD1 (5 bases). Trimming left V 1 base short and J 3 bases short, with 14 bases between. Per germline, CDR1 KGHDR and CDR2 SFDVKD. This CDR3 has 16 residues. CDR3 bases: TGTGCCACCAGTGATTTTGGCTCAGGGCAAGAAGAGACCCAGTACTTC. This gives the protein CATSDFGSGQEETQYF.

The J gene is TRBJ1-1, the V gene TRBV4-2; tentatively, D is TRBD1 (6 bases). Germline assignment: CDR1 LGHNA and CDR2 YNFKEQ. With 7 bases removed from V and 0 bases from J, the gap between germline ends came to 12 bases. The CDR3 length is 14 residues. The CDR3 loop reads CASTRDRLNTEAFF. CDR3 bases: TGTGCCAGCACAAGAGACAGGCTGAACACTGAAGCTTTCTTT.

This clonotype came up once. This rearrangement joins TRBV3-1 to TRBJ1-2; TRBD1 aligns across 12 bases. After removal of 4 bases from V and 4 bases from J, the junction contained 7 bases not matched to a gene. Per germline, CDR1 LGHDT and CDR2 YNNKEL (reference sequence). This CDR3 contains 16 residues. This chain's CDR3 is CASSRGQGAIGYGYTF. The CDR3 region has the DNA TGTGCCAGCAGCCGGGGACAGGGGGCGATAGGCTATGGCTACACCTTC.

The chain links TRBV28 to TRBJ1-1; possibly TRBD1 for D (5 bases). Germline V gene lookup returns CDR1 MDHEN and CDR2 SYDVKM. The CDR3 is 16 amino acids. The V and J ends lost 4 bases and 7 bases respectively, with 22 bases between them. The CDR3 region is CASSSYASGRRGEAFF. The CDR3 DNA reads TGTGCCAGCAGTTCTTACGCTTCGGGGAGAAGGGGTGAAGCTTTCTTT.

The genes are TRBV4-1 and TRBJ2-3; 9 nucleotides match TRBD1. V gave up 7 bases and J gave up 3 bases; unmatched junction bases: 11. This CDR3 is built from 16 residues. CDR1 is MGHRA, CDR2 YSYEKL, per germline. CDR3 in amino acids: CASKPAPGTGTDTQYF. The CDR3 DNA sequence: TGCGCCAGCAAACCGGCCCCCGGGACAGGGACAGATACGCAGTATTTT.

The chain employs TRBV20-1 and TRBJ2-1, with a possible D match to TRBD2 (6 bases). Trimming left V 6 bases short and J 8 bases short, with 17 bases between. The V gene's germline CDR1 is DFQATT and CDR2 SNEGSKA (reference sequence). The CDR3 is made up of 13 amino acids. The CDR3 bases are TGCAGTGCCGTTGTCGGGAGTGGGGATGAGCAGTTCTTC. This translates into CSAVVGSGDEQFF.

V is TRBV20-1 and J is TRBJ1-2, with D perhaps TRBD1 (5 bases). Germline lookup yields CDR1 DFQATT and CDR2 SNEGSKA (reference sequence). The V gene lost 6 bases and the J gene lost 4 bases, with 18 bases spanning the gap. This CDR3 has 14 residues. The CDR3 DNA reads as TGCAGTGCCCCCGGCGGAGAGGGGCTCTATGGCTACACCTTC. This translates into CSAPGGEGLYGYTF.

This chain joins TRBV2 and TRBJ1-1, with D unclear. The V gene's germline CDR1 is SNHLY and CDR2 FYNNEI. With 4 bases removed from V and 7 bases from J, the gap between germline ends came to 13 bases. The CDR3 contains 13 residues. CDR3 sequence: CASSGVGGGEAFF. In DNA, the CDR3 is TGTGCCAGCAGTGGGGTGGGTGGCGGTGAAGCTTTCTTT. The entire variable domain, with the rest obtained from reference TRBV2 and TRBJ1-1, is as follows: EPEVTQTPSHQVTQMGQEVILRCVPISNHLYFYWYRQILGQKVEFLVSFYNNEISEKSEIFDDQFSVERPDGSNFTLKIRSTKLEDSAMYFCASSGVGGGEAFFGQGTRLTVV.

J is TRBJ2-1 and V is TRBV9; D call uncertain. There are 13 residues in the CDR3. The germline gives CDR1 SGDLS, CDR2 YYNGEE. The V end lost 3 bases, the J end lost 9 bases, and 13 bases lay between the germline ends. CDR3 sequence: CASSEPGKIEQFF. CDR3 bases: TGTGCCAGCAGCGAACCCGGAAAAATTGAGCAGTTCTTC. The full variable domain, rest sourced from reference TRBV9 and TRBJ2-1, is DSGVTQTPKHLITATGQRVTLRCSPRSGDLSVYWYQQSLDQGLQFLIQYYNGEERAKGNILERFSAQQFPDLHSELNLSSLELGDSALYFCASSEPGKIEQFFGPGTRLTVL.

V usage is TRBV20-1 and J usage is TRBJ1-1, with D tentatively TRBD1 (5 bases). This CDR3 is built from 13 residues. Trimming shortened V by 2 bases and J by 1 base, and 8 bases separated the two germline ends. CDR1 and CDR2 from the germline V gene are DFQATT and SNEGSKA (reference sequence). The CDR3 region is CSARKGPNTEAFF. The DNA of the CDR3 is TGCAGTGCTAGAAAGGGGCCGAACACTGAAGCTTTCTTT.

The chain carries TRBV7-2 and TRBJ1-1; no reliable D call. The germline V and J ends were trimmed by 3 bases and 2 bases, with 7 bases remaining between them. The germline V gene has CDR1 SGHTA and CDR2 FQGNSA. CDR3 length: 13 amino acids. DNA for the CDR3: TGTGCCAGCAGCTTTTCCCATAACACTGAAGCTTTCTTT. Protein product: CASSFSHNTEAFF.

This rearrangement joins TRBV7-9 to TRBJ1-5; 7 nucleotides agree with TRBD1. Germline CDR1 SEHNR, CDR2 FQNEAQ (reference sequence). After removal of 2 bases from V and 5 bases from J, the junction contained 9 bases not matched to a gene. The CDR3 spans 16 residues. The CDR3 DNA reads as TGTGCCAGCAGCTTATCTGGGGGCAGGGGGGATCAGCCCCAGCATTTT. Protein product: CASSLSGGRGDQPQHF.

The rearrangement links TRBV7-7 to TRBJ2-5; tentative D call: TRBD2 (6 bases). The CDR3 length is 13 residues. Trimming stripped 3 bases from V and 5 bases from J, with 10 bases between. Germline CDR1 is SSHAT and CDR2 is FNYEAQ (reference sequence). The CDR3 protein is CASSFGGTETQYF. As DNA, the CDR3 is TGTGCCAGCAGCTTCGGGGGTACGGAGACCCAGTACTTC.

The chain recombines TRBV6-6 with TRBJ1-1; 8 nucleotides agree with TRBD1. CDR3 size: 13 residues. Trimming at V came to 4 bases and at J to 7 bases, leaving 5 bases not matched to a gene. CDR1 MNHNY and CDR2 SVGAGI come from the germline V gene (reference sequence). CDR3 protein: CASSFDRGYEAFF. The CDR3 coding sequence is TGTGCCAGCAGTTTCGACAGGGGATATGAAGCTTTCTTT.

The V gene is TRBV30, the J gene TRBJ2-2; D remains unclear. CDR3 length equals 13 residues. CDR1 is GTSNPN and CDR2 is SVGIG in the germline V gene (reference sequence). V shed 6 bases and J shed 2 bases, with 10 bases lying between them. This CDR3 reads CACRQANTGELFF. CDR3 nucleotides: TGTGCCTGCCGGCAGGCCAACACCGGGGAGCTGTTTTTT.

The genes are TRBV12-3 or TRBV12-4 and TRBJ2-5; possibly TRBD1 for D (6 bases). This CDR3 spans 14 amino acids. V lost 1 base and J 5 bases, leaving 11 bases between the germline ends. CDR3 residues: CASSLVWGPETQYF. CDR3 DNA sequence: TGTGCCAGCAGTTTAGTTTGGGGGCCTGAGACCCAGTACTTC.

The rearrangement joins TRBV5-8 to TRBJ1-1; the D gene is possibly TRBD1 (5 bases). Deletions cut 6 bases from V and 10 bases from J, with 19 bases between. Germline CDR1 is SGHTS and CDR2 is YDEGEE. The CDR3 runs to 13 residues. The chain's CDR3 is CASTVGGGIRAFF. CDR3 sequence (DNA): TGTGCCAGCACCGTCGGGGGGGGTATCCGAGCTTTCTTT. The full variable domain, in which reference TRBV5-8 and TRBJ1-1 provide the parts outside the CDR3, is EAGVTQSPTHLIKTRGQQATLRCSPISGHTSVYWYQQALGLGLQFLLWYDEGEERNRGNFPPRFSGRQFPNYSSELNVNALELEDSALYLCASTVGGGIRAFFGQGTRLTVV.

This clonotype was counted a few times. DNA of the CDR3: TGTGCCAGCTCCCCTGTGGGGGAAGAGACCCAGTACTTC. Translated, it gives CASSPVGEETQYF. This chain connects TRBV18 to TRBJ2-5; D tentatively fits TRBD1 or TRBD2 (5 bases each). Germline V gene sequence: CDR1 KGHSH, CDR2 LQKENI. This CDR3 is 13 amino acids long. V lost 6 bases, J lost 3 bases, and 11 bases lay in between.

V gene TRBV18 combines with J gene TRBJ2-6; perhaps TRBD1 as D (5 bases). The germline V gene encodes CDR1 KGHSH and CDR2 LQKENI. Trimming removed 5 bases at V and 1 base at J, with 12 bases between. The CDR3 is made up of 16 amino acids. The CDR3 spells CASSTGGASGANVLTF. The CDR3 DNA reads as TGTGCCAGCTCAACTGGTGGGGCTTCTGGGGCCAACGTCCTGACTTTC.

The CDR3: CAWSYHRGPGQPQHF. For the CDR3, the DNA is TGTGCCTGGAGTTACCACAGGGGGCCTGGACAGCCCCAGCATTTT. The chain couples TRBV30 to TRBJ1-5, with 9 bases matching TRBD1. The CDR3 sequence is 15 residues long. The germline V gene encodes CDR1 GTSNPN and CDR2 SVGIG (reference sequence). V lost 2 bases, J lost 7 bases, and 9 bases stayed unmatched. Combining the CDR3 with reference TRBV30 and TRBJ1-5 gives the whole variable domain SQTIHQWPATLVQPVGSPLSLECTVEGTSNPNLYWYRQAAGRGLQLLFYSVGIGQISSEVPQNLSASRPQDRQFILSSKKLLLSDSGFYLCAWSYHRGPGQPQHFGDGTRLSIL.

This chain uses TRBV20-1 with TRBJ2-1; TRBD1 might be the D (6 bases). V lost 3 bases to trimming and J lost 0 bases, with 30 bases between them. Germline values: CDR1 DFQATT, CDR2 SNEGSKA (reference sequence). The CDR3 covers 21 residues. CDR3 loop: CSARGSQGRIRGPSSYNEQFF. The CDR3 DNA follows: TGCAGTGCTAGGGGGAGCCAAGGACGGATCAGGGGCCCGAGCTCCTACAATGAGCAGTTCTTC.